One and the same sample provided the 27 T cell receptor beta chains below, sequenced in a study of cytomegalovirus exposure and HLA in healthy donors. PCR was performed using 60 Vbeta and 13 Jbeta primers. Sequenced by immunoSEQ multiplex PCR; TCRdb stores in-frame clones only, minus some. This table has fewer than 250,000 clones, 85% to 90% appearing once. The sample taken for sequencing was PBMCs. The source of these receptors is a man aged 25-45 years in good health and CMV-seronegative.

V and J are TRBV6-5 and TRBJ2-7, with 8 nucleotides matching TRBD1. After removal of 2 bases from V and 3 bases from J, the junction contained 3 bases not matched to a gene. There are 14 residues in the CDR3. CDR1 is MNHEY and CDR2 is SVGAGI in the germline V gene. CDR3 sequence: CASSYRQGYYEQYF. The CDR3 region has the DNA TGTGCCAGCAGTTACAGACAGGGGTACTACGAGCAGTACTTC.

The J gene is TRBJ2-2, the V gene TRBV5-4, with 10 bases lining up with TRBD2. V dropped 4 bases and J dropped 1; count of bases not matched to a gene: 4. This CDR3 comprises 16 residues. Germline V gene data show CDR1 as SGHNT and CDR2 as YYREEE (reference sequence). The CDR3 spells CASSPRTSGNTGELFF. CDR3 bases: TGTGCCAGCAGCCCGCGGACTAGCGGGAACACCGGGGAGCTGTTTTTT.

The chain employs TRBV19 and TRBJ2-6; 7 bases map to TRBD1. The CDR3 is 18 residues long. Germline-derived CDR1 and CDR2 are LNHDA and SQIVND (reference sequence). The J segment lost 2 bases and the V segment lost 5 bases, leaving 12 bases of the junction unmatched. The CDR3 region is CASSWRQGVSPGANVLTF. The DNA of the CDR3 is TGTGCCAGTAGTTGGCGGCAGGGGGTGTCACCTGGGGCCAACGTCCTGACTTTC.

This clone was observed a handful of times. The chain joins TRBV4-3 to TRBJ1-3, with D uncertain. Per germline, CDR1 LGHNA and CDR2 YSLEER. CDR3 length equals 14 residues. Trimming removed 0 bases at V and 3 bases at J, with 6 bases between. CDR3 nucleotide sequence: TGCGCCAGCAGCCAAGAACAGTTTGGAAACACCATATATTTT. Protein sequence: CASSQEQFGNTIYF.

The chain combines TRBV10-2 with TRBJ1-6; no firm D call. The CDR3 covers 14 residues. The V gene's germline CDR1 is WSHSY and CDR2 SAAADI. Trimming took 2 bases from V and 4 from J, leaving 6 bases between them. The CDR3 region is CASSEVTYNSPLHF. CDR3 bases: TGCGCCAGCAGTGAGGTCACTTATAATTCACCCCTCCACTTT.

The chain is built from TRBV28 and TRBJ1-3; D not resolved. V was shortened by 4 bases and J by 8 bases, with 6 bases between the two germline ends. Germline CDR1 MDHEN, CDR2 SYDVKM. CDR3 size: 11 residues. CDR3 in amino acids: CASSSPYTIYF. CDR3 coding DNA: TGTGCCAGCAGTTCCCCTTACACCATATATTTT. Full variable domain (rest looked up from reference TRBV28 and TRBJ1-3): DVKVTQSSRYLVKRTGEKVFLECVQDMDHENMFWYRQDPGLGLRLIYFSYDVKMKEKGDIPEGYSVSREKKERFSLILESASTNQTSMYLCASSSPYTIYFGEGSWLTVV.

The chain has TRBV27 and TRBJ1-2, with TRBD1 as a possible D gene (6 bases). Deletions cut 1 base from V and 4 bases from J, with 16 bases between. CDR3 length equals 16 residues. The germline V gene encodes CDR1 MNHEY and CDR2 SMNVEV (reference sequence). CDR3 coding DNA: TGTGCCAGCAGTTTATTCATGCAGGGGAGACCCTATGGCTACACCTTC. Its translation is CASSLFMQGRPYGYTF.

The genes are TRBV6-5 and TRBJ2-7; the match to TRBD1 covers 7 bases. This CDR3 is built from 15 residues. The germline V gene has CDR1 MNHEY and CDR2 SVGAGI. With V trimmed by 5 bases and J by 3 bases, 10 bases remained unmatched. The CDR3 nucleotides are TGTGCCAGCAGTCCCGATAGGGGGCGCATCTACGAGCAGTACTTC. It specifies CASSPDRGRIYEQYF.

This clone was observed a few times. In DNA form, the CDR3 reads TGTGCCAGCAGGGGGAGGGGAAACACCATATATTTT. Its protein is CASRGRGNTIYF. The V gene is TRBV11-2, the J gene TRBJ1-3; D uncertain. V was cut by 6 bases and J by 4 bases, with 7 bases left in between. CDR1 is SGHAT, CDR2 FQNNGV, per germline. The CDR3 runs 12 residues.

The CDR3 protein is CASSQGSGTSGSTQYF. As DNA, the CDR3 is TGCGCCAGCAGCCAAGGGAGTGGGACTAGCGGGTCGACCCAGTACTTC. V gene TRBV4-3 combines with J gene TRBJ2-5, with 12 bases identical to TRBD2. Germline values: CDR1 LGHNA, CDR2 YSLEER. CDR3 length: 16 residues. V trimming: 1 base; J trimming: 7 bases; junction bases outside the gene matches: 7.

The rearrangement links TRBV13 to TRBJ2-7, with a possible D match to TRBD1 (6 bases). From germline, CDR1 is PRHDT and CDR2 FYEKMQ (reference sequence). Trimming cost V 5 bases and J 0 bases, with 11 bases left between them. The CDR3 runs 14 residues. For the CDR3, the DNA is TGTGCCAGCAGCAAAAGACAGGCCTCCTACGAGCAGTACTTC. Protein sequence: CASSKRQASYEQYF.

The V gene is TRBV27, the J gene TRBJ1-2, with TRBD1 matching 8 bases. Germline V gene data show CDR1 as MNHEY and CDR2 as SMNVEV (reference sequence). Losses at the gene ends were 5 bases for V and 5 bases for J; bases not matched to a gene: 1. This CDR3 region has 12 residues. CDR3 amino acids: CASSGQGYGYTF. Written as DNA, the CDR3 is TGTGCCAGCAGTGGACAGGGATATGGCTACACCTTC.

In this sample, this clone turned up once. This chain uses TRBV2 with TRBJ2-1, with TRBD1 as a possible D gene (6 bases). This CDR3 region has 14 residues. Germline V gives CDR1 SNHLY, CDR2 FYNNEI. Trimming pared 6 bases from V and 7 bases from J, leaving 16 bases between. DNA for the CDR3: TGTGCCAGCAGAGACCCAGAGCAGGGGAATGAGCAGTTCTTC. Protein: CASRDPEQGNEQFF.

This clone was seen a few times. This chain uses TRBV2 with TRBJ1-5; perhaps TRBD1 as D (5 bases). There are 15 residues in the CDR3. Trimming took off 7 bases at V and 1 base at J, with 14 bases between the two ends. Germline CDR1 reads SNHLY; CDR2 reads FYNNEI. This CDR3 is CASTGTVQSNQPQHF. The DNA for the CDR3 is TGTGCCAGCACCGGGACTGTGCAGAGCAATCAGCCCCAGCATTTT.

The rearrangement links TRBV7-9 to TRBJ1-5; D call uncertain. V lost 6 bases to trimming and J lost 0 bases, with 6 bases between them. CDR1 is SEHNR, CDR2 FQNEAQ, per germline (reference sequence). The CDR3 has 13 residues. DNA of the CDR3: TGTGCCAGCAGTCCTAATAGCAATCAGCCCCAGCATTTT. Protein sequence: CASSPNSNQPQHF.

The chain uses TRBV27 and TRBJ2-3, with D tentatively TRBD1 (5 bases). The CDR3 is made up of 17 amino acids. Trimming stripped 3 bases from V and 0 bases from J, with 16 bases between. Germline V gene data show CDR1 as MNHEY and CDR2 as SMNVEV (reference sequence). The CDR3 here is CASSLSLAGLSTDTQYF. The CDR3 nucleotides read TGTGCCAGCAGTTTGTCGTTGGCAGGGCTAAGCACAGATACGCAGTATTTT.

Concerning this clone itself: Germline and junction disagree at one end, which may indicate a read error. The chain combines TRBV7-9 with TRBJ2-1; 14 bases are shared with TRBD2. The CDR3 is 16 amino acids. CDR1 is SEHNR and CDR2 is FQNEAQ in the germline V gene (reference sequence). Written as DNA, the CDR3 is TGTTCCAGCAGCACGGGACTAGCGGGAGCCAGCAATGAGCAGTTCTTC. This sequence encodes CSSSTGLAGASNEQFF. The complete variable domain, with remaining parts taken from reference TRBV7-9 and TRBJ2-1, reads DTGVSQNPRHKITKRGQNVTFRCDPISEHNRLYWYRQTLGQGPEFLTYFQNEAQLEKSRLLSDRFSAERPKGSFSTLEIQRTEQGDSAMYLCSSSTGLAGASNEQFFGPGTRLTVL.

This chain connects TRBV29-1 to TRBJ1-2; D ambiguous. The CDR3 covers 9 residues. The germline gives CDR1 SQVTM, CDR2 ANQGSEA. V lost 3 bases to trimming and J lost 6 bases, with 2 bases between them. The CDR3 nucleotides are TGCAGCGTTGATAATGGCTACACCTTC. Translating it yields CSVDNGYTF.

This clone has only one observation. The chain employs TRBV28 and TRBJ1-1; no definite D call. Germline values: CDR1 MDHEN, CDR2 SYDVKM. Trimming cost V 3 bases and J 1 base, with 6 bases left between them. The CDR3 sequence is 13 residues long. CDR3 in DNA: TGTGCCAGCAGTTTCCACAGGAACACTGAAGCTTTCTTT. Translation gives CASSFHRNTEAFF.

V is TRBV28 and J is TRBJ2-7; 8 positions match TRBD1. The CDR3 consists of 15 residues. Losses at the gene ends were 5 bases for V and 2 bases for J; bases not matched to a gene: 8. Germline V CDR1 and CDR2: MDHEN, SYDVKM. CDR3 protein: CASSNQGALPYEQYF. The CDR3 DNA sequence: TGTGCCAGCAGTAACCAGGGGGCGCTTCCCTACGAGCAGTACTTC. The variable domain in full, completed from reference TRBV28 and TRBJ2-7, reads DVKVTQSSRYLVKRTGEKVFLECVQDMDHENMFWYRQDPGLGLRLIYFSYDVKMKEKGDIPEGYSVSREKKERFSLILESASTNQTSMYLCASSNQGALPYEQYFGPGTRLTVT.

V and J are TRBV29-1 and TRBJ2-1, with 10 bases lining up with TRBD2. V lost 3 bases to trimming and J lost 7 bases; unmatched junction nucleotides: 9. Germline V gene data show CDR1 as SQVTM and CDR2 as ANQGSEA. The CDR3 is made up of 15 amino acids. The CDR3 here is CSVEPTSGVGNEQFF. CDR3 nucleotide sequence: TGCAGCGTTGAGCCCACTAGCGGGGTTGGGAATGAGCAGTTCTTC.

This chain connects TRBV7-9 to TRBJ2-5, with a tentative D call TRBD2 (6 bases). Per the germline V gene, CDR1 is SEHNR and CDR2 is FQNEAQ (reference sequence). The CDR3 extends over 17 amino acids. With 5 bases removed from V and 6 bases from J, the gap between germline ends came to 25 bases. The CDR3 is CASSEERVGPSLKTQYF. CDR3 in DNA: TGTGCCAGCAGCGAAGAGCGGGTCGGGCCTTCTCTGAAGACCCAGTACTTC.

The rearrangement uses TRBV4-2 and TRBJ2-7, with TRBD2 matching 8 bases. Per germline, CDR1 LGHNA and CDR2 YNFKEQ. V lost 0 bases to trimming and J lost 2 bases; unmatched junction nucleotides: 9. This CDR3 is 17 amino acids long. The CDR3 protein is CASSQELRGLAAYEQYF. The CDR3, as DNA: TGTGCCAGCAGCCAAGAGCTGCGCGGACTAGCCGCCTACGAGCAGTACTTC.

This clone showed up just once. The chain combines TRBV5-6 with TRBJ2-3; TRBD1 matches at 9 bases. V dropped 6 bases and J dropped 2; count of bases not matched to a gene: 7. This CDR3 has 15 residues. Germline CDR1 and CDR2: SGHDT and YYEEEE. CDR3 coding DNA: TGTGCCAGCATGGGAGGGACAGGGATCACAGATACGCAGTATTTT. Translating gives CASMGGTGITDTQYF. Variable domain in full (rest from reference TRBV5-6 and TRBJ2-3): DAGVTQSPTHLIKTRGQQVTLRCSPKSGHDTVSWYQQALGQGPQFIFQYYEEEERQRGNFPDRFSGHQFPNYSSELNVNALLLGDSALYLCASMGGTGITDTQYFGPGTRLTVL.

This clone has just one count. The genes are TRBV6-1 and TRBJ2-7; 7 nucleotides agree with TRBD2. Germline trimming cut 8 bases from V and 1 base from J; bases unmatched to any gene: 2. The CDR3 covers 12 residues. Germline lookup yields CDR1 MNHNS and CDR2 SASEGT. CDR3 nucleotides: TGTGCCAGCGGGGAGGGATCCTACGAGCAGTACTTC. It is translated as CASGEGSYEQYF.

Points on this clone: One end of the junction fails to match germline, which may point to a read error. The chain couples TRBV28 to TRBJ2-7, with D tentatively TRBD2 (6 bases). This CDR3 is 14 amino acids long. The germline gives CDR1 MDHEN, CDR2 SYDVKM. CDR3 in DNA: TGTGCCAGCAGGCTTGGCCGGGAGTCCTTCGAGCAGTACTTC. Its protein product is CASRLGRESFEQYF.

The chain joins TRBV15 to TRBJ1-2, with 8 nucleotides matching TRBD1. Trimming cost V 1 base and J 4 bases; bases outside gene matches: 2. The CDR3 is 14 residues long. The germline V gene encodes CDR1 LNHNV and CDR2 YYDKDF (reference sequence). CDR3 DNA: TGTGCCACCAGCAGAGGACAGGGGTCCTATGGCTACACCTTC. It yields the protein CATSRGQGSYGYTF.